This T cell receptor (beta chain) emerged from a study of T-cell memory formation after mild COVID-19. Study information: Largely donor-specific sequence clusters came from a couple of donors. Study results and limitations: The appearance of some responding clones in pre-infection memory suggested that cross-reactive memory joined.

In its sample, this clonotype was seen a few times. What it binds is unknown. Libraries for TCRalpha and TCRbeta carried sample barcodes and unique molecular identifiers via 5'RACE. A single record per CDR3 protein comes from TCRdb applying MiXCR to the 5' RACE reads. The table lists roughly 510,000 distinct CDR3 sequences, roughly 17% of them singletons, with around 8.1% in the top ten. The sample taken for sequencing was PBMCs or a T cell subset sorted from them (not recorded which). This TCR came from an adult woman who had mild COVID-19 (a few samples of this study predate the infection). Cell type and time point are not known.

CDR3 region: CASSSGQGVNEQYF. The CDR3 coding sequence is TGTGCCAGCAGCTCGGGACAGGGGGTGAACGAGCAGTACTTC. V usage is TRBV7-9 and J usage is TRBJ2-7; 11 positions match TRBD1. J gave up 5 bases and V 4 bases, and 4 bases lay outside the gene matches. Germline-derived CDR1 and CDR2 are SEHNR and FQNEAQ (reference sequence). The CDR3 is made up of 14 amino acids.